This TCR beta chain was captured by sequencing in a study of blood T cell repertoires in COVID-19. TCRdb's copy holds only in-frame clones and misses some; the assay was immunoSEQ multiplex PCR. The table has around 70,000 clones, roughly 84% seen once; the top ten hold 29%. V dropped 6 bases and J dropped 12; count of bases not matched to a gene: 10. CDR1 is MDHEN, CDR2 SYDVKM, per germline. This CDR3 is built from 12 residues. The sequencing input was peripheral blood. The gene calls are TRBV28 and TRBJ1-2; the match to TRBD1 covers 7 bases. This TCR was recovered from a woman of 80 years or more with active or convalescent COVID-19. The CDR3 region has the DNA TGTGCCAGCAGGTCGAGGGGGCGAAATGACACCTTC. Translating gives CASRSRGRNDTF.